Following are 13 T cell receptor beta chains from one sample sequenced in a study of blood T cells in healthy people across ages. Next came a second PCR, run for about 6 to 12 cycles, which used a sample-barcoded 5' primer along with a J-beta primer mix. MiXCR, run by TCRdb on the 5' RACE reads, gives a single entry per CDR3 protein. The sample yields about 680,000 distinct CDR3 sequences, around 45% seen once. The sequencing input was blood. The receptors shown here come from a woman aged 55-69 years in good health.

As for this clonotype: At one of its ends the junction is not consistent with the germline gene, which may arise from a read error. This chain joins TRBV24-1 and TRBJ2-5, with 8 bases fitting TRBD2. Germline V gene data show CDR1 as KGHDR and CDR2 as SFDVKD. The CDR3 is made up of 18 amino acids. The DNA of the CDR3 is TGTGCCACCAGTGACCCTCAACTAGCGGACTCGCTCCAAGGGACCCAGTACTTC. This sequence encodes CATSDPQLADSLQGTQYF.

This chain uses TRBV9 with TRBJ2-7; the D call may be TRBD1 or TRBD2 (6 bases each). The CDR3 totals 17 residues. The V and J ends lost 2 bases and 7 bases respectively, with 25 bases between them. Germline V gene lookup returns CDR1 SGDLS and CDR2 YYNGEE. In nucleotides, the CDR3 is TGTGCCAGCAGCGTTAAGGGGGGCGCGATTCTCGACAATGAGCAGTACTTC. It yields the protein CASSVKGGAILDNEQYF.

V gene TRBV5-1 combines with J gene TRBJ2-7; maybe TRBD2 (5 bases). V lost 1 base, J lost 3 bases, and 8 bases lay in between. CDR1 is SGHRS, CDR2 YFSETQ, per germline. This CDR3 spans 13 amino acids. This chain's CDR3 is CASSLTTSYEQYF. In nucleotides, the CDR3 is TGCGCCAGCAGCTTGACTACTAGCTACGAGCAGTACTTC.

V usage is TRBV29-1 and J usage is TRBJ2-5; 9 nucleotides line up with TRBD2. This CDR3 is built from 13 residues. Germline loops: CDR1 SQVTM, CDR2 ANQGSEA. Trimming cost V 2 bases and J 4 bases; bases outside gene matches: 2. The CDR3 coding sequence is TGCAGCGTTGAATCGGGACTAGCAGAGACCCAGTACTTC. Protein product: CSVESGLAETQYF.

The sample holds a few counts of this clonotype. The J gene is TRBJ2-5, the V gene TRBV20-1; 10 bases agree with TRBD1. Matching the DNA end better, TRBJ2-7 makes the J call doubtful. CDR3 length equals 14 residues. Germline lookup yields CDR1 DFQATT and CDR2 SNEGSKA (reference sequence). CDR3 region: CSARRDRGSHEQYF. CDR3 DNA: TGCAGTGCTAGGAGGGACAGGGGATCCCACGAGCAGTACTTC.

In this sample, this clonotype turned up once. J is TRBJ2-5 and V is TRBV20-1; 8 bases are a match to TRBD2. Near its end, the DNA agrees better with TRBJ2-7, so the J call may be wrong. CDR1 is DFQATT and CDR2 is SNEGSKA in the germline V gene (reference sequence). CDR3 size: 14 residues. The CDR3 loop reads CSAQRGSGSYEQYF. The DNA of the CDR3 is TGCAGTGCCCAGCGGGGGAGCGGCTCCTACGAGCAGTACTTC.

The chain couples TRBV14 to TRBJ2-7; maybe TRBD1 (6 bases). Trimming removed 4 bases from V and 4 bases from J, with 11 bases in between. Germline loops: CDR1 SGHDN, CDR2 FVKESK. The CDR3 has 13 amino acids. The DNA of the CDR3 is TGTGCCAGCAGCCCAGATCAGGGGTACGAGCAGTACTTC. Amino acids: CASSPDQGYEQYF.

V is TRBV28 and J is TRBJ1-2; 7 bases line up with TRBD1. The germline V gene has CDR1 MDHEN and CDR2 SYDVKM. V lost 6 bases to trimming and J lost 5 bases; unmatched junction nucleotides: 6. This CDR3 contains 13 residues. As DNA, the CDR3 is TGTGCCAGCAGAGGAGGGGGCGGATATGGCTACACCTTC. Translating it yields CASRGGGGYGYTF.

The chain couples TRBV12-3 or TRBV12-4 to TRBJ2-5, with D perhaps TRBD2 (7 bases). This CDR3 is built from 15 residues. V lost 3 bases, J lost 2 bases, and 13 bases lay in between. CDR3 loop: CASSLWEGVQETQYF. CDR3 sequence (DNA): TGTGCCAGCAGTTTGTGGGAGGGGGTTCAAGAGACCCAGTACTTC.

The chain recombines TRBV4-3 with TRBJ1-6; D gene ambiguous. The CDR3 is made up of 16 amino acids. Germline CDR1 reads LGHNA; CDR2 reads YSLEER. V was clipped by 2 bases and J by 5 bases, with 13 bases between them. The CDR3 is CASSQHHGLNNSPLHF. CDR3 bases: TGCGCCAGCAGCCAACACCACGGGCTGAATAATTCACCCCTCCACTTT.

This clonotype was picked up a small number of times. The rearrangement joins TRBV30 to TRBJ1-5; unclear D gene. The V end lost 0 bases, the J end lost 6 bases, and 6 bases lay between the germline ends. Germline-derived CDR1 and CDR2 are GTSNPN and SVGIG (reference sequence). The CDR3 length is 12 residues. This chain's CDR3 is CAWSVGSQPQHF. The CDR3 DNA is TGTGCCTGGAGTGTAGGGAGTCAGCCCCAGCATTTT.

The V gene is TRBV6-5, the J gene TRBJ2-1; TRBD2 aligns across 8 bases. This CDR3 spans 16 amino acids. Germline-derived CDR1 and CDR2 are MNHEY and SVGAGI. After removal of 5 bases from V and 7 bases from J, the junction contained 13 bases not matched to a gene. In DNA form, the CDR3 reads TGTGCCAGCAGTCCCACCCGGGAGGGCCTCAGAAATGAGCAGTTCTTC. Protein sequence: CASSPTREGLRNEQFF.

The CDR3, as DNA: TGTGCCAGCGCTCCAGGGGGAAATTCACCCCTCCACTTT. Amino acid sequence: CASAPGGNSPLHF. The chain uses TRBV25-1 and TRBJ1-6; TRBD1 agrees at 7 bases. The J segment lost 7 bases and the V segment lost 8 bases, leaving 5 bases of the junction unmatched. CDR3 length: 13 residues. Germline values: CDR1 MGHDK, CDR2 SYGVNS.